The 5 T cell receptor beta chains reported below all come from one sample, sequenced in a study of T cell responses to AZD1222 COVID-19 vaccine. The protocol was immunoSEQ multiplex PCR, while the TCRdb copy is restricted to in-frame clones and leaves out a portion. In the table there are 150,000 to 200,000 clones, roughly nine tenths of which are singletons. Sequencing used peripheral blood, obtained 28 days after the second AZD1222 dose. These receptors came from an adult who received the AZD1222 COVID-19 vaccine.

The chain has TRBV15 and TRBJ2-3; perhaps TRBD2 as D (6 bases). From germline, CDR1 is LNHNV and CDR2 YYDKDF (reference sequence). V lost 0 bases and J 2 bases, leaving 15 bases between the germline ends. There are 17 residues in the CDR3. The CDR3 spells CATSRDRASENTDTQYF. Here the CDR3 DNA reads TGTGCCACCAGCAGAGATAGGGCTAGCGAAAACACAGATACGCAGTATTTT.

The rearrangement uses TRBV5-1 and TRBJ1-1; no definite D call. The germline V gene has CDR1 SGHRS and CDR2 YFSETQ. The CDR3 extends over 13 amino acids. V was cut by 6 bases and J by 0 bases, with 9 bases left in between. This CDR3 reads CASTLNLNTEAFF. CDR3 bases: TGCGCCAGCACTTTAAACCTGAACACTGAAGCTTTCTTT.

The CDR3 nucleotides read TGTGCCAGCAGCTTGATCCCTCGGACAGGAAACTATGGCTACACCTTC. Residues: CASSLIPRTGNYGYTF. This rearrangement joins TRBV5-8 to TRBJ1-2; 7 bases map to TRBD1. This CDR3 region has 16 residues. V was clipped by 1 base and J by 2 bases; unmatched bases: 8. Per the germline V gene, CDR1 is SGHTS and CDR2 is YDEGEE.

This chain connects TRBV16 to TRBJ1-5; no clear D. The germline gives CDR1 KGHSY, CDR2 FQNENV. V was trimmed by 0 bases and J by 9 bases, leaving 9 bases between them. The CDR3 spans 13 residues. This chain's CDR3 is CASSQSPQRPQHF. The CDR3 DNA is TGTGCCAGCAGCCAATCGCCGCAACGGCCCCAGCATTTT.

The chain couples TRBV18 to TRBJ1-4; D is undetermined. CDR3 size: 14 residues. Germline CDR1 KGHSH, CDR2 LQKENI. The germline V and J ends were trimmed by 6 bases and 2 bases, with 10 bases remaining between them. CDR3 loop: CASSPGRTNEKLFF. For the CDR3, the DNA is TGTGCCAGCTCCCCCGGGAGGACTAATGAAAAACTGTTTTTT.